Each of the 2 T cell receptor beta chains below was sequenced from the same sample in a study of identical twins (TCRdb year 2016). Preparation of the library involved 5' RACE. Sequencing was carried out with an Illumina HiSeq 2000. TCRdb redid the processing of the public reads, applying fastp at Q25 and MiXCR, and retained in-frame beta chains. A single entry per CDR3 protein holds the most common genes and DNA from its merged rows. This sample gives roughly 1.6 million distinct CDR3 sequences in total; about 32% of them show up just once. The top ten clonotypes cover more than 0.25% of the sample. The sample comprised cord blood. These receptors were taken from a newborn girl in good health.

CDR3 amino acids: CSVSSWNTEAFF. Here the CDR3 DNA reads TGCAGCGTTTCTAGTTGGAACACTGAAGCTTTCTTT. This chain connects TRBV29-1 to TRBJ1-1; D unresolved. This CDR3 has 12 residues. Trimming stripped 5 bases from V and 1 base from J, with 8 bases between. Germline values: CDR1 SQVTM, CDR2 ANQGSEA.

Only a few counts were recorded for this clonotype. The chain employs TRBV28 and TRBJ1-6, with D perhaps matching TRBD1 (6 bases). Germline V lookup: CDR1 MDHEN, CDR2 SYDVKM. With 5 bases removed from V and 0 bases from J, the gap between germline ends came to 14 bases. The CDR3 sequence is 17 residues long. The CDR3 protein is CASSPPTGSSYNSPLHF. In DNA, the CDR3 is TGTGCCAGCAGTCCCCCAACAGGGAGCTCCTATAATTCACCCCTCCACTTT.